Given below is one T cell receptor (beta chain) in context. This sample is drawn from a study of CD8+ T cells in alopecia areata. The germline V gene has CDR1 GTSNPN and CDR2 SVGIG (reference sequence). The ends lost 0 bases at V and 4 bases at J; junction bases unmatched: 9. The CDR3 extends over 17 amino acids. Sequencing templates came from extracted RNA that was reverse transcribed into cDNA. TCRdb's table, derived via immunoSEQ multiplex PCR, lists solely in-frame clones and lacks some. This table holds 95,000 to 110,000 clones, about 60% found once. The origin of this receptor is a human donor in good health. The chain combines TRBV30 with TRBJ2-5, with TRBD2 matching 12 bases. The material sequenced was CD4+ T cells sorted from blood. The CDR3: CAWSVLRTSGVGETQYF. The CDR3 DNA sequence: TGTGCCTGGAGTGTACTGAGGACTAGCGGGGTCGGAGAGACCCAGTACTTC. Variable domain in full (rest from reference TRBV30 and TRBJ2-5): SQTIHQWPATLVQPVGSPLSLECTVEGTSNPNLYWYRQAAGRGLQLLFYSVGIGQISSEVPQNLSASRPQDRQFILSSKKLLLSDSGFYLCAWSVLRTSGVGETQYFGPGTRLLVL.